One TCR beta chain is described in this entry. The protocol was immunoSEQ multiplex PCR, while the TCRdb copy is restricted to in-frame clones and leaves out a portion. The sample records some 250,000 clones, 80% to 90% being singletons. Participants spanned ages about 18 to 100 years and resided in roughly 26 US areas. Grouping used clinical history reported by participants in a survey and questionnaire. This specimen belongs to a study of blood T cell repertoires in COVID-19. Study background: PBMCs, B-cell-depleted T cells, or T cells provided the cDNA or gDNA that made up the material.

V was pared by 5 bases and J by 6 bases, with 4 bases of the junction left unmatched. The CDR3 runs 12 residues. Germline values: CDR1 PRHDT, CDR2 FYEKMQ (reference sequence). The clonotype comes from a woman in her forties or fifties who had recovered from COVID-19. Source material: PBMCs or T cells enriched from blood (not recorded which). The chain is built from TRBV13 and TRBJ2-7; TRBD1 matches at 7 bases. CDR3 coding DNA: TGTGCCAGCAGCATACAGGGGTTCGAGCAGTACTTC. It specifies CASSIQGFEQYF. The full variable domain, its missing parts supplied by reference TRBV13 and TRBJ2-7, is AAGVIQSPRHLIKEKRETATLKCYPIPRHDTVYWYQQGPGQDPQFLISFYEKMQSDKGSIPDRFSAQQFSDYHSELNMSSLELGDSALYFCASSIQGFEQYFGPGTRLTVT.